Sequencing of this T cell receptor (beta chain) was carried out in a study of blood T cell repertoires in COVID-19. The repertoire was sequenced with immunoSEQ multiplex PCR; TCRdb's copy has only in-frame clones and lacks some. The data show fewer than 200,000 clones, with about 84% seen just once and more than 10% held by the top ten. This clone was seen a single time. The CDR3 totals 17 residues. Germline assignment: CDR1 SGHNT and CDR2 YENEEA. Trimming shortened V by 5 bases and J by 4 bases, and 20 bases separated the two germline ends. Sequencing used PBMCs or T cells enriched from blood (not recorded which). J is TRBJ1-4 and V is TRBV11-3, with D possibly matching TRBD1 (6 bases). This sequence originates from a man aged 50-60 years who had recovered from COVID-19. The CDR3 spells CASSTHTKDRFNEKLFF. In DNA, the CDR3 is TGTGCCAGCAGCACTCATACAAAAGACAGGTTTAATGAAAAACTGTTTTTT.